These 23 T cell receptor beta chains originate from one sample sequenced in a study of shared clonotypes between healthy human individuals. The method was immunoSEQ multiplex PCR; TCRdb's version includes in-frame clones alone and lacks a portion of them. The profile shows around 2.1 million clones, approximately 94% of them singletons. Sequencing was done on a sample of naive CD4+ T cells sorted from blood. The subset was: CD45RA+ positively selected. The receptor source for this set is a man between 18 and 35 years old in good health.

The genes are TRBV28 and TRBJ1-6, with D hard to call. The germline V and J ends were trimmed by 4 bases and 7 bases, with 11 bases remaining between them. The CDR3 totals 14 residues. The V gene's germline CDR1 is MDHEN and CDR2 SYDVKM. As DNA, the CDR3 is TGTGCCAGCAGTTCGCGGGAGCGGAATTCACCCCTCCACTTT. Its translation: CASSSRERNSPLHF.

The chain links TRBV10-3 to TRBJ2-6; D may be TRBD1 or TRBD2 (5 bases each). From germline, CDR1 is ENHRY and CDR2 SYGVKD. The CDR3 extends over 16 amino acids. Trimming stripped 5 bases from V and 0 bases from J, with 11 bases between. CDR3: CAISQPGASGANVLTF. CDR3 DNA: TGTGCCATCAGTCAGCCCGGGGCCTCTGGGGCCAACGTCCTGACTTTC.

V is TRBV2 and J is TRBJ1-6, with TRBD1 identical over 9 bases. Per the germline V gene, CDR1 is SNHLY and CDR2 is FYNNEI. The V and J ends lost 5 bases and 10 bases, in that order; junction bases with no gene match: 6. The CDR3 has 14 amino acids. The CDR3 DNA is TGTGCCAGCAGTTCGGACAGGGGAAGATCACCCCTCCACTTT. Translated: CASSSDRGRSPLHF.

This chain connects TRBV12-5 to TRBJ2-7; 8 bases map to TRBD1. Germline CDR1 is LGHNT and CDR2 is FRNRAP. The CDR3 has 14 amino acids. With 1 base clipped from V and 6 bases from J, the junction kept 5 bases outside the gene matches. Here the CDR3 DNA reads TGTGCTAGTGGTTTGGACCCGGACAGGGTCGAGCAGTACTTC. This gives the protein CASGLDPDRVEQYF.

The DNA of the CDR3 is TGTGCCAGCGCCGGGGCTAGCGGATCCAAAAACATTCAGTACTTC. This gives the protein CASAGASGSKNIQYF. The genes are TRBV7-9 and TRBJ2-4; 7 nucleotides match TRBD2. J gave up 2 bases and V 8 bases, and 9 bases lay outside the gene matches. The CDR3 has 15 residues. In germline, CDR1 is SEHNR, CDR2 FQNEAQ (reference sequence).

This chain joins TRBV10-3 and TRBJ1-3, with 8 bases fitting TRBD1. V shed 3 bases, J shed 0 bases, and the junction held 4 bases outside the gene matches. The CDR3 contains 16 residues. Per germline, CDR1 ENHRY and CDR2 SYGVKD. The CDR3 here is CAISDRGPGSGNTIYF. The CDR3 DNA reads TGTGCCATCAGTGACAGGGGGCCAGGCTCTGGAAACACCATATATTTT.

This chain uses TRBV7-9 with TRBJ2-2; 8 nucleotides line up with TRBD2. V shed 5 bases, J shed 5 bases, and the junction held 13 bases outside the gene matches. The germline CDR1 and CDR2 sequences are SEHNR and FQNEAQ (reference sequence). There are 17 residues in the CDR3. The CDR3 sequence: CASSRGLSGGPTGELFF. DNA of the CDR3: TGTGCCAGCAGCCGAGGACTGAGCGGGGGCCCGACCGGGGAGCTGTTTTTT.

CDR3 DNA sequence: TGTGCCAGCAGCCTGAACTATGGGGACAGGGGAGAAAAACTGTTTTTT. Its protein product is CASSLNYGDRGEKLFF. This chain joins TRBV5-8 and TRBJ1-4; TRBD1 aligns across 10 bases. V was clipped by 4 bases and J by 8 bases; unmatched bases: 11. Germline assignment: CDR1 SGHTS and CDR2 YDEGEE. The CDR3 covers 16 residues.

The chain is built from TRBV5-1 and TRBJ2-3, with a tentative D call TRBD2 (6 bases). V lost 0 bases to trimming and J lost 0 bases, with 11 bases between them. Germline V gene lookup returns CDR1 SGHRS and CDR2 YFSETQ. The CDR3 contains 16 residues. In DNA, the CDR3 is TGCGCCAGCAGCTTGGCAGAGCGGGCAAGCACAGATACGCAGTATTTT. It encodes CASSLAERASTDTQYF.

This chain links TRBV7-6 with TRBJ2-7; D perhaps matches TRBD1 (6 bases). This CDR3 region has 17 residues. Trimming left V 2 bases short and J 2 bases short, with 19 bases between. In germline, CDR1 is SGHVS, CDR2 FNYEAQ. CDR3 nucleotides: TGTGCCAGCAGCTTAAAATCAGGGGCAGCTCAACCCTACGAGCAGTACTTC. This gives the protein CASSLKSGAAQPYEQYF. The full variable domain, rest sourced from reference TRBV7-6 and TRBJ2-7, is GAGVSQSPRYKVTKRGQDVALRCDPISGHVSLYWYRQALGQGPEFLTYFNYEAQQDKSGLPNDRFSAERPEGSISTLTIQRTEQRDSAMYRCASSLKSGAAQPYEQYFGPGTRLTVT.

This clone has only one observation. This rearrangement joins TRBV4-2 to TRBJ1-5, with D maybe TRBD1 (5 bases). The CDR3 has 15 residues. The V and J ends lost 0 bases and 7 bases respectively, with 13 bases between them. Germline-derived CDR1 and CDR2 are LGHNA and YNFKEQ. This CDR3 reads CASSQDWGTGQPQHF. The CDR3 DNA reads as TGTGCCAGCAGCCAAGATTGGGGGACTGGGCAGCCCCAGCATTTT.

This chain connects TRBV19 to TRBJ1-6, with 10 bases matching TRBD1. Germline CDR1 LNHDA, CDR2 SQIVND (reference sequence). The CDR3 is 14 amino acids. With V trimmed by 9 bases and J by 6 bases, 5 bases remained unmatched. Here the CDR3 reads CASRDRGGNSPLHF. The DNA of the CDR3 is TGTGCCAGCCGGGACAGGGGCGGTAATTCACCCCTCCACTTT.

This rearrangement joins TRBV5-1 to TRBJ2-3; TRBD2 agrees at 10 bases. The V and J ends lost 4 bases and 6 bases, in that order; junction bases with no gene match: 5. The germline V gene has CDR1 SGHRS and CDR2 YFSETQ. This CDR3 contains 14 residues. As DNA, the CDR3 is TGCGCCAGCAGCCCTAGCGGGAGTGGTGATACGCAGTATTTT. This translates into CASSPSGSGDTQYF. The full variable domain, rest sourced from reference TRBV5-1 and TRBJ2-3, is KAGVTQTPRYLIKTRGQQVTLSCSPISGHRSVSWYQQTPGQGLQFLFEYFSETQRNKGNFPGRFSGRQFSNSRSEMNVSTLELGDSALYLCASSPSGSGDTQYFGPGTRLTVL.

The chain has TRBV28 and TRBJ1-1, with D possibly being TRBD1 (6 bases). This CDR3 has 15 residues. Germline lookup yields CDR1 MDHEN and CDR2 SYDVKM. Deletions cut 3 bases from V and 6 bases from J, with 17 bases between. CDR3 nucleotide sequence: TGTGCCAGCAGTTTTGGGGGCGTTGTAGGCTCTGAAGCTTTCTTT. Amino acids: CASSFGGVVGSEAFF.

The rearrangement uses TRBV15 and TRBJ2-1; perhaps TRBD2 as D (6 bases). The CDR3 is 15 amino acids. Germline V lookup: CDR1 LNHNV, CDR2 YYDKDF (reference sequence). Deletions cut 5 bases from V and 0 bases from J, with 11 bases between. Here the CDR3 DNA reads TGTGCCACCAGCTCCCTGACTAGCTCCTACAATGAGCAGTTCTTC. Translation: CATSSLTSSYNEQFF.

V gene TRBV4-3 combines with J gene TRBJ2-5; 12 nucleotides agree with TRBD1. Germline assignment: CDR1 LGHNA and CDR2 YSLEER. This CDR3 comprises 15 residues. Trimming took 4 bases from V and 4 from J; bases not matched to a gene: 4. As DNA, the CDR3 is TGCGCCAGCAGCCTGGGACAGGGGGCTGGAGAGACCCAGTACTTC. Amino acid sequence: CASSLGQGAGETQYF.

The CDR3 DNA is TGTGCCACCAGCACAGACAGGGGGCGAAATAGCAATCAGCCCCAGCATTTT. This codes for CATSTDRGRNSNQPQHF. This chain links TRBV15 with TRBJ1-5; TRBD1 aligns across 10 bases. The CDR3 runs to 17 residues. CDR1 is LNHNV, CDR2 YYDKDF, per germline (reference sequence). V trimming: 4 bases; J trimming: 0 bases; junction bases outside the gene matches: 6. The full variable domain, completed using reference TRBV15 and TRBJ1-5, is DAMVIQNPRYQVTQFGKPVTLSCSQTLNHNVMYWYQQKSSQAPKLLFHYYDKDFNNEADTPDNFQSRRPNTSFCFLDIRSPGLGDTAMYLCATSTDRGRNSNQPQHFGDGTRLSIL.

This rearrangement joins TRBV7-3 to TRBJ1-5, with D possibly matching TRBD1 (5 bases). Trimming removed 5 bases from V and 11 bases from J, with 13 bases in between. From germline, CDR1 is SGHTA and CDR2 FQGTGA. The CDR3 length is 12 residues. This CDR3 reads CASSAPRGAQHF. CDR3 sequence (DNA): TGTGCCAGCAGCGCACCTAGAGGGGCCCAGCATTTT.

This chain joins TRBV10-3 and TRBJ2-1; the match to TRBD2 covers 14 bases. V dropped 6 bases and J dropped 6; count of bases not matched to a gene: 7. This CDR3 region has 16 residues. CDR1 ENHRY and CDR2 SYGVKD come from the germline V gene. CDR3 nucleotide sequence: TGTGCCATCAGAGAGACTAGCGGGAGGGATACCAATGAGCAGTTCTTC. Its protein is CAIRETSGRDTNEQFF.

In this sample, this clone turned up once. The chain links TRBV4-2 to TRBJ2-1, with 8 bases fitting TRBD2. V was pared by 0 bases and J by 10 bases, with 5 bases of the junction left unmatched. Germline CDR1 and CDR2: LGHNA and YNFKEQ. The CDR3 totals 14 residues. This CDR3 reads CASSQEGSGAEQFF. The CDR3, as DNA: TGTGCCAGCAGCCAAGAAGGTAGCGGGGCAGAGCAGTTCTTC.

This clone has a single count. The V gene is TRBV27, the J gene TRBJ2-2, with D uncertain. Trimming shortened V by 8 bases and J by 6 bases, and 16 bases separated the two germline ends. Germline V CDR1 and CDR2: MNHEY, SMNVEV (reference sequence). The CDR3 consists of 14 residues. The DNA of the CDR3 is TGTGCCAGCGCATTGGAATCGGTCGCCGGGGAGCTGTTTTTT. Its translation is CASALESVAGELFF.

The chain links TRBV7-2 to TRBJ2-5, with 10 bases lining up with TRBD2. J was trimmed by 8 bases and V by 4 bases; bases with no gene match: 13. This CDR3 has 16 amino acids. In germline, CDR1 is SGHTA, CDR2 FQGNSA. The CDR3 nucleotides are TGTGCCAGCAGCTGGTCCGCTAGCGGGAGAATAGTAACCCAGTACTTC. The encoded protein is CASSWSASGRIVTQYF. Filled out from reference TRBV7-2 and TRBJ2-5, the complete variable domain reads GAGVSQSPSNKVTEKGKDVELRCDPISGHTALYWYRQSLGQGLEFLIYFQGNSAPDKSGLPSDRFSAERTGGSVSTLTIQRTQQEDSAVYLCASSWSASGRIVTQYFGPGTRLLVL.

On this clone itself: Other DNA sequences from this sample encode an identical CDR3 as well. The chain combines TRBV5-1 with TRBJ2-2; D gene unclear. Germline CDR1 is SGHRS and CDR2 is YFSETQ. Trimming cost V 0 bases and J 0 bases, with 6 bases left between them. The CDR3 loop spans 15 amino acids. The CDR3 is CASSLDSPNTGELFF. In DNA, the CDR3 is TGCGCCAGCAGCTTGGACAGCCCGAACACCGGGGAGCTGTTTTTT. Looking up the rest from reference TRBV5-1 and TRBJ2-2 gives the full variable domain: KAGVTQTPRYLIKTRGQQVTLSCSPISGHRSVSWYQQTPGQGLQFLFEYFSETQRNKGNFPGRFSGRQFSNSRSEMNVSTLELGDSALYLCASSLDSPNTGELFFGEGSRLTVL.